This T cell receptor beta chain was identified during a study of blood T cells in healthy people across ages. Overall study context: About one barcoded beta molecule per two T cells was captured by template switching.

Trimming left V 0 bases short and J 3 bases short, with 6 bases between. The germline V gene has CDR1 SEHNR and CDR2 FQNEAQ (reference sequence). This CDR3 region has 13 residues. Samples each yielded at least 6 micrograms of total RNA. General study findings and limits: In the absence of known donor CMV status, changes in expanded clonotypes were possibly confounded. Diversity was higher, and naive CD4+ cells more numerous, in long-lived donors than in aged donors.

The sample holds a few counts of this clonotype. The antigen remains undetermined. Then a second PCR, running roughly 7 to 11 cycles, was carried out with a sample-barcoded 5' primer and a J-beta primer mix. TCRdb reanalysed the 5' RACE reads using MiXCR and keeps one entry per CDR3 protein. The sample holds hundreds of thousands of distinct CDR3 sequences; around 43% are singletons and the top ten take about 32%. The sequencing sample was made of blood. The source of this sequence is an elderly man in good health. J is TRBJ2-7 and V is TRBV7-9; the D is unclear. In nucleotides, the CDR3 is TGTGCCAGCAGCTTAGCACTGTACTACGAGCAGTACTTC. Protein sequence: CASSLALYYEQYF.